This T cell receptor (beta chain) was identified during a study of OX40 agonist ivuxolimab in advanced cancers. Study overall: Given to patients was ivuxolimab, an agonistic anti-OX40 (CD134) antibody. General study results and limits: Certain nonresponders additionally had low normalized T-cell clonal expansion. Relative to CD4+, CD8+ T cells held more expanded clones on average. CD4+ and CD8+ T cells in blood underwent clonal expansion by week 6 at 0.1 to 3.0 mg/kg.

J gave up 0 bases and V 8 bases, and 12 bases lay outside the gene matches. Germline V CDR1 and CDR2: SNHLY, FYNNEI. This CDR3 comprises 18 residues. Concerning this clone itself: What it binds is not known.

The data were produced by immunoSEQ multiplex PCR, yet TCRdb's version contains in-frame clones alone and is incomplete. The sample holds about 72,000 clones, roughly 88% seen once. This specimen consisted of CD4+ or CD8+ T cells sorted from blood, obtained in a trial of the OX40 agonist ivuxolimab. The source is an adult with an advanced solid tumor such as melanoma, head and neck, liver or kidney cancer. The rearrangement joins TRBV2 to TRBJ2-6, with 8 bases matching TRBD1. CDR3 region: CASARSGTGSSGANVLTF. The CDR3 DNA sequence: TGTGCCAGCGCCCGCTCCGGGACAGGAAGCTCTGGGGCCAACGTCCTGACTTTC. Complete variable domain (other parts from reference TRBV2 and TRBJ2-6): EPEVTQTPSHQVTQMGQEVILRCVPISNHLYFYWYRQILGQKVEFLVSFYNNEISEKSEIFDDQFSVERPDGSNFTLKIRSTKLEDSAMYFCASARSGTGSSGANVLTFGAGSRLTVL.